Listed here are 9 T cell receptor beta chains from one sample, sequenced in a study of blood T cell repertoires in COVID-19 (dated by TCRdb to 2020 to 2022). The library came from the immunoSEQ multiplex PCR assay. As stored in TCRdb, this immuneACCESS dataset retains in-frame rearrangements with V and J assigned. A fraction of the clones does not appear; measured against another copy, unresolved V genes explain less than half of the discrepancy, and the remainder lacks a known reason. The sample contains about 190,000 clones, 88% of them found a single time. The ten largest clonotypes hold approximately 1% of the sample. The sample taken for sequencing was peripheral blood. The receptors were gathered from a man aged 25-40 years with acute or convalescent COVID-19.

The rearrangement links TRBV15 to TRBJ1-2, with 7 positions matching TRBD1. V shed 0 bases, J shed 6 bases, and the junction held 4 bases outside the gene matches. The length of the CDR3 is 14 residues. In germline, CDR1 is LNHNV, CDR2 YYDKDF (reference sequence). The CDR3: CATSRDKTGNGYTF. The CDR3 coding sequence is TGTGCCACCAGCAGAGATAAGACAGGGAATGGCTACACCTTC.

In DNA form, the CDR3 reads TGTGCCAGCAGCGTAGCGGGGTCATCCGGAGGGACCCAGTACTTC. Translating gives CASSVAGSSGGTQYF. The chain employs TRBV9 and TRBJ2-5, with D tentatively TRBD2 (5 bases). Per the germline V gene, CDR1 is SGDLS and CDR2 is YYNGEE. V lost 0 bases to trimming and J lost 7 bases, with 16 bases between them. The CDR3 consists of 15 residues. The whole variable domain, remainder taken from reference TRBV9 and TRBJ2-5, is DSGVTQTPKHLITATGQRVTLRCSPRSGDLSVYWYQQSLDQGLQFLIQYYNGEERAKGNILERFSAQQFPDLHSELNLSSLELGDSALYFCASSVAGSSGGTQYFGPGTRLLVL.

The gene calls are TRBV5-6 and TRBJ1-2; D is ambiguous. The CDR3 has 14 amino acids. Germline V gene data show CDR1 as SGHDT and CDR2 as YYEEEE. With 0 bases removed from V and 3 bases from J, the gap between germline ends came to 9 bases. In DNA form, the CDR3 reads TGTGCCAGCAGCTTGGACACCCAACACTATGGCTACACCTTC. Protein: CASSLDTQHYGYTF.

This chain links TRBV5-1 with TRBJ2-3; TRBD1 matches 7 bases. This CDR3 spans 15 amino acids. Germline V gene data show CDR1 as SGHRS and CDR2 as YFSETQ. The V and J ends lost 0 bases and 1 base, in that order; junction bases with no gene match: 2. The CDR3 coding sequence is TGCGCCAGCAGCTTGGATGGGACAGGCACAGATACGCAGTATTTT. Its translation: CASSLDGTGTDTQYF.

V is TRBV6-1 and J is TRBJ2-7; D uncertain. V gave up 3 bases and J gave up 0 bases, with 6 bases separating them. This CDR3 has 13 residues. Germline-derived CDR1 and CDR2 are MNHNS and SASEGT. The CDR3 DNA is TGTGCCAGCAGTGAGGCCAACTCCTACGAGCAGTACTTC. This gives the protein CASSEANSYEQYF.

This sequence joins TRBV9 and TRBJ2-1; the D is unclear. CDR3 length equals 15 residues. With 0 bases removed from V and 3 bases from J, the gap between germline ends came to 10 bases. The V gene's germline CDR1 is SGDLS and CDR2 YYNGEE. In DNA, the CDR3 is TGTGCCAGCAGCGTAGGGGCAGAGAACTACAATGAGCAGTTCTTC. Amino acid sequence: CASSVGAENYNEQFF.

This clone was picked up a small number of times. The chain links TRBV28 to TRBJ2-1; D possibly corresponds to TRBD2 (5 bases). Germline V gene data show CDR1 as MDHEN and CDR2 as SYDVKM. Deletions cut 6 bases from V and 5 bases from J, with 17 bases between. CDR3 length: 15 residues. The DNA for the CDR3 is TGTGCCAGCAGAACTCTTGGCGGACTCCACAATGAGCAGTTCTTC. Protein sequence: CASRTLGGLHNEQFF.

The rearrangement joins TRBV19 to TRBJ1-1, with 7 bases that match TRBD1. CDR3 length: 13 residues. Per germline, CDR1 LNHDA and CDR2 SQIVND (reference sequence). The J segment lost 0 bases and the V segment lost 11 bases, leaving 6 bases of the junction unmatched. This chain's CDR3 is CAARDRLNTEAFF. The CDR3 DNA reads TGTGCCGCACGGGACAGATTGAACACTGAAGCTTTCTTT.

V and J are TRBV24-1 and TRBJ1-5; 9 nucleotides agree with TRBD1. The CDR3 loop spans 17 amino acids. Unmatched junction bases numbered 6, after V lost 4 bases and J lost 0 bases. CDR1 and CDR2 (germline): KGHDR, SFDVKD. For the CDR3, the DNA is TGTGCCACCAGTGAGGCCGGGACAGGGTCTAGCAATCAGCCCCAGCATTTT. Translated: CATSEAGTGSSNQPQHF.